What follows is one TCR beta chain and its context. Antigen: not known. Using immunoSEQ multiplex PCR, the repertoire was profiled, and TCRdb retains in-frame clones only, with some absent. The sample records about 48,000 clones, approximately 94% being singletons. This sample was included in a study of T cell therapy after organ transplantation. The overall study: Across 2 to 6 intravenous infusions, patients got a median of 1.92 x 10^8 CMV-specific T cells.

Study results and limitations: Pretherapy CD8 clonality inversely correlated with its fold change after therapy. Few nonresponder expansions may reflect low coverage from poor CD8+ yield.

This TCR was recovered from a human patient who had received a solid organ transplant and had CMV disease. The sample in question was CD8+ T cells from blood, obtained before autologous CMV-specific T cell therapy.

DNA of the CDR3: TGCGCCAGCAGCCAACTTCCGGCGGGGTTACCCGAACAGGGCAATCAGCCCCAGCATTTT. Its protein is CASSQLPAGLPEQGNQPQHF. This chain links TRBV4-1 with TRBJ1-5; perhaps TRBD1 as D (5 bases). This CDR3 spans 20 amino acids. Germline-derived CDR1 and CDR2 are MGHRA and YSYEKL. V shed 2 bases and J shed 2 bases, with 25 bases lying between them.